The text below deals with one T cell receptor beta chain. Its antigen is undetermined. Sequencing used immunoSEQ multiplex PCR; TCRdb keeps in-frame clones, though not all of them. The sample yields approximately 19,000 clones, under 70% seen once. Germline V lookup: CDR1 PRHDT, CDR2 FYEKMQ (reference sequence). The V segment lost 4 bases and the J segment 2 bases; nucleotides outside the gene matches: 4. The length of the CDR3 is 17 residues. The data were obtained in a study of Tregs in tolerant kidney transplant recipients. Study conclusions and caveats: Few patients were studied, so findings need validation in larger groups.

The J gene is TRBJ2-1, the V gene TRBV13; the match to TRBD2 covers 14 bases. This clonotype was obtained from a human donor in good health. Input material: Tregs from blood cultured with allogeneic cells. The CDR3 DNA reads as TGTGCCAGCAGCTCCCGGACTAGCGGGGGGACCTACAATGAGCAGTTCTTC. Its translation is CASSSRTSGGTYNEQFF.